A selection of T cell receptor beta chains follows, all from one sample in a study of T cell responses to AZD1222 COVID-19 vaccine. Using immunoSEQ multiplex PCR, the repertoire was profiled, and TCRdb retains in-frame clones only, with some absent. The data show 100,000 to 120,000 clones, nearly 90% seen once. The specimen was peripheral blood, collected 28 days after the second AZD1222 dose. The receptors stem from an adult who received the AZD1222 COVID-19 vaccine. Each CDR3 is given with its conserved first and last residue. The order of the fields is CDR3 protein, CDR3 DNA, D gene, clone size, J gene, V gene. A D gene is named only where the DNA matches it firmly. The size field is filled for only some rows; it gives once, few, many or a size class.

CDR3aa: CASIRGGTGDVQQFF
CDR3nt: TGTGCCAGCATAAGGGGGGGGACAGGGGATGTTCAGCAGTTCTTC
d_gene: TRBD1
abundance: .
j_gene: TRBJ2-1
v_gene: TRBV28

CDR3aa: CASTVAGVYNEQFF
CDR3nt: TGTGCCAGCACTGTAGCGGGGGTCTACAATGAGCAGTTCTTC
d_gene: TRBD2
abundance: once
j_gene: TRBJ2-1
v_gene: TRBV27

CDR3aa: CASSLLGSVNRGTSGAIYNEQFF
CDR3nt: TGTGCCAGCAGCCTTTTGGGCTCCGTGAACCGCGGGACTAGCGGAGCTATCTACAATGAGCAGTTCTTC
d_gene: TRBD2
abundance: .
j_gene: TRBJ2-1
v_gene: TRBV14

CDR3aa: CASSQDVAGLYEQYF
CDR3nt: TGTGCCAGCAGCCAGGATGTAGCGGGACTCTACGAGCAGTACTTC
d_gene: TRBD2
abundance: .
j_gene: TRBJ2-7
v_gene: TRBV5-5

CDR3aa: CAIRGQGQETQYF
CDR3nt: TGTGCCATCAGGGGACAAGGACAAGAGACCCAGTACTTC
d_gene: .
abundance: once
j_gene: TRBJ2-5
v_gene: TRBV10-3

CDR3aa: CASSPGTYSYNEQFF
CDR3nt: TGTGCCAGCAGTCCCGGGACATACTCCTACAATGAGCAGTTCTTC
d_gene: .
abundance: few
j_gene: TRBJ2-1
v_gene: TRBV27

CDR3aa: CATRALINYGYTF
CDR3nt: TGTGCCACTAGGGCGTTGATCAACTATGGCTACACCTTC
d_gene: .
abundance: .
j_gene: TRBJ1-2
v_gene: TRBV7-9

CDR3aa: CASSSPRQGGYGYTF
CDR3nt: TGTGCCAGCAGTTCCCCTAGACAGGGGGGATATGGCTACACCTTC
d_gene: TRBD1
abundance: .
j_gene: TRBJ1-2
v_gene: TRBV28

CDR3aa: CASSKGTARNNSPLHF
CDR3nt: TGTGCCAGTAGTAAGGGGACAGCCCGAAATAATTCACCCCTCCACTTT
d_gene: TRBD1
abundance: .
j_gene: TRBJ1-6
v_gene: TRBV19

CDR3aa: CASSIDGGDEQFF
CDR3nt: TGTGCCAGTAGTATCGACGGGGGGGATGAGCAGTTCTTC
d_gene: TRBD2
abundance: .
j_gene: TRBJ2-1
v_gene: TRBV19

CDR3aa: CASSSQTSGVTDTQYF
CDR3nt: TGTGCCAGCAGCTCCCAGACTAGCGGGGTTACAGATACGCAGTATTTT
d_gene: TRBD2
abundance: .
j_gene: TRBJ2-3
v_gene: TRBV7-2

CDR3aa: CASRLSGVEEQYF
CDR3nt: TGTGCCAGCAGGTTATCAGGGGTCGAGGAGCAGTACTTC
d_gene: .
abundance: .
j_gene: TRBJ2-7
v_gene: TRBV28

CDR3aa: CASSPGQGTYNEQFF
CDR3nt: TGTGCCAGCAGCCCCGGACAGGGGACCTACAATGAGCAGTTCTTC
d_gene: TRBD1
abundance: .
j_gene: TRBJ2-1
v_gene: TRBV11-2

CDR3aa: CASSLLTSFTGELFF
CDR3nt: TGCGCCAGCAGCTTGTTGACTAGCTTCACCGGGGAGCTGTTTTTT
d_gene: TRBD2
abundance: .
j_gene: TRBJ2-2
v_gene: TRBV5-1

CDR3aa: CASRGTDQGGANVLTF
CDR3nt: TGTGCCAGCAGGGGGACGGATCAAGGGGGGGCCAACGTCCTGACTTTC
d_gene: .
abundance: .
j_gene: TRBJ2-6
v_gene: TRBV6-6

CDR3aa: CATSVGTAPETQYF
CDR3nt: TGTGCCACCAGTGTGGGGACAGCCCCAGAGACCCAGTACTTC
d_gene: TRBD1
abundance: .
j_gene: TRBJ2-5
v_gene: TRBV24-1

CDR3aa: CATSRDTGNTEAFF
CDR3nt: TGTGCCACCAGCAGAGATACGGGGAACACTGAAGCTTTCTTT
d_gene: .
abundance: .
j_gene: TRBJ1-1
v_gene: TRBV15

CDR3aa: CASSSVGVNEQFF
CDR3nt: TGTGCCAGCAGCTCCGTGGGGGTGAATGAGCAGTTCTTC
d_gene: .
abundance: .
j_gene: TRBJ2-1
v_gene: TRBV5-6

CDR3aa: CASSATSGSTYEQYF
CDR3nt: TGTGCCAGCAGCGCTACTAGCGGGAGTACCTACGAGCAGTACTTC
d_gene: TRBD2
abundance: .
j_gene: TRBJ2-7
v_gene: TRBV9

CDR3aa: CASSFRRTSGKYEQYF
CDR3nt: TGTGCCAGCAGTTTTAGGAGGACTAGCGGAAAGTACGAGCAGTACTTC
d_gene: TRBD2
abundance: .
j_gene: TRBJ2-7
v_gene: TRBV28

CDR3aa: CASSRQDSYNSPLHF
CDR3nt: TGTGCCAGCAGTCGACAGGACTCCTATAATTCACCCCTCCACTTT
d_gene: .
abundance: .
j_gene: TRBJ1-6
v_gene: TRBV6-5

CDR3aa: CASSQLAGPSALHF
CDR3nt: TGTGCCAGCAGCCAACTTGCAGGGCCGTCGGCCCTCCACTTT
d_gene: .
abundance: once
j_gene: TRBJ1-6
v_gene: TRBV3-1/TRBV3-2

CDR3aa: CASSLAEGIGTEAFF
CDR3nt: TGTGCCAGCAGCTTAGCTGAGGGGATAGGCACTGAAGCTTTCTTT
d_gene: .
abundance: .
j_gene: TRBJ1-1
v_gene: TRBV7-6

CDR3aa: CASTTTGRGNSPLHF
CDR3nt: TGTGCCAGCACAACGACAGGGCGAGGGAATTCACCCCTCCACTTT
d_gene: TRBD1
abundance: .
j_gene: TRBJ1-6
v_gene: TRBV18

CDR3aa: CASTISGRRNEQFF
CDR3nt: TGTGCCAGCACAATTAGCGGGAGAAGGAATGAGCAGTTCTTC
d_gene: TRBD2
abundance: .
j_gene: TRBJ2-1
v_gene: TRBV2

CDR3aa: CASSPIPGSSGNTIYF
CDR3nt: TGCGCCAGCAGCCCCATCCCAGGGAGCTCTGGAAACACCATATATTTT
d_gene: .
abundance: .
j_gene: TRBJ1-3
v_gene: TRBV10-2

CDR3aa: CASTTSGRGDTQYF
CDR3nt: TGCGCCAGCACTACTAGCGGGAGAGGAGATACGCAGTATTTT
d_gene: TRBD2
abundance: few
j_gene: TRBJ2-3
v_gene: TRBV10-2

CDR3aa: CASSLDASGSSDTQYF
CDR3nt: TGTGCCAGCAGCTTAGACGCTAGCGGGAGTTCAGATACGCAGTATTTT
d_gene: TRBD2
abundance: .
j_gene: TRBJ2-3
v_gene: TRBV7-2

CDR3aa: CASSTHRGGEQYF
CDR3nt: TGTGCCAGTAGTACCCACAGGGGCGGGGAGCAGTACTTC
d_gene: TRBD1
abundance: .
j_gene: TRBJ2-7
v_gene: TRBV19

CDR3aa: CASSSGVVATVQETQYF
CDR3nt: TGTGCCAGCAGTTCAGGGGTGGTGGCGACGGTACAAGAGACCCAGTACTTC
d_gene: .
abundance: .
j_gene: TRBJ2-5
v_gene: TRBV7-9

CDR3aa: CASSFGGTYGYTF
CDR3nt: TGTGCCAGCAGCTTCGGGGGGACCTATGGCTACACCTTC
d_gene: .
abundance: .
j_gene: TRBJ1-2
v_gene: TRBV5-4

CDR3aa: CASSSRRTTSTDTQYF
CDR3nt: TGTGCCAGCAGCAGCAGGAGGACAACTAGCACAGATACGCAGTATTTT
d_gene: .
abundance: .
j_gene: TRBJ2-3
v_gene: TRBV21-1

CDR3aa: CASSRLTGDTEAFF
CDR3nt: TGTGCCAGCAGCCGTTTGACAGGGGACACTGAAGCTTTCTTT
d_gene: TRBD1
abundance: .
j_gene: TRBJ1-1
v_gene: TRBV3-1/TRBV3-2

CDR3aa: CASSSDRISMNTEAFF
CDR3nt: TGTGCCAGCAGTTCGGACAGAATATCAATGAACACTGAAGCTTTCTTT
d_gene: .
abundance: .
j_gene: TRBJ1-1
v_gene: TRBV6-5

CDR3aa: CASSLTYEQYF
CDR3nt: TGTGCCAGCAGTTTAACCTACGAGCAGTACTTC
d_gene: .
abundance: few
j_gene: TRBJ2-7
v_gene: TRBV28

CDR3aa: CASSLNAGPAGELFF
CDR3nt: TGTGCCAGCAGCTTAAACGCGGGGCCCGCCGGGGAGCTGTTTTTT
d_gene: .
abundance: .
j_gene: TRBJ2-2
v_gene: TRBV7-3

CDR3aa: CASSPTGTNSPLHF
CDR3nt: TGTGCCAGCAGTCCGACAGGGACTAATTCACCCCTCCACTTT
d_gene: TRBD1
abundance: .
j_gene: TRBJ1-6
v_gene: TRBV6-5

CDR3aa: CASSWVGTDTQYF
CDR3nt: TGTGCCAGCAGCTGGGTCGGCACAGATACGCAGTATTTT
d_gene: .
abundance: .
j_gene: TRBJ2-3
v_gene: TRBV5-5

CDR3aa: CASSLGPAGVGTEAFF
CDR3nt: TGTGCCAGCAGCTTAGGCCCAGCTGGGGTGGGTACTGAAGCTTTCTTT
d_gene: .
abundance: few
j_gene: TRBJ1-1
v_gene: TRBV7-2

CDR3aa: CASSLSQLAGGYNEQFF
CDR3nt: TGTGCCAGCAGTTTATCCCAACTAGCGGGAGGATACAATGAGCAGTTCTTC
d_gene: TRBD2
abundance: .
j_gene: TRBJ2-1
v_gene: TRBV28